This T cell receptor beta chain was found in a study of blood T cell repertoires in COVID-19. The CDR3 length is 12 residues. The V gene lost 6 bases and the J gene lost 8 bases, with 13 bases spanning the gap. Original processing notes: Quantification of nucleated cells was approximated via reference gene primer amplification. Method: immunoSEQ multiplex PCR; TCRdb's copy keeps in-frame clones and lacks some. The D gene and trimming were derived from the DNA, and the V and J assignments and clone size from that table. Here the sample spans 60,000 to 65,000 clones, roughly 84% being singletons. Source material: peripheral blood. The source is a woman aged 60 to 75 with acute or convalescent COVID-19. The V gene is TRBV12-3 or TRBV12-4, the J gene TRBJ1-1; D is possibly TRBD1 (6 bases). The CDR3 here is CASSASRGEAFF. In nucleotides, the CDR3 is TGTGCCAGCAGCGCCTCCAGGGGAGAAGCTTTCTTT.